This entry is about one T cell receptor (beta chain). The data derive from a study of blood T cell repertoires in COVID-19. Study-wide background: T cells, B-cell-depleted T cells, or PBMCs supplied cDNA or gDNA.

Trimming removed 0 bases from V and 5 bases from J; junction bases left unmatched: 5. CDR1 is MGHRA, CDR2 YSYEKL, per germline. The CDR3 is 16 amino acids. The method was immunoSEQ multiplex PCR; TCRdb's version includes in-frame clones alone and lacks a portion of them. This sample has a few hundred thousand clones, with around nine tenths found just once. The receptor was isolated from a woman in her sixties or seventies with COVID-19, enrolled during active disease. The source material was peripheral blood. The chain carries TRBV4-1 and TRBJ2-3, with 10 bases that match TRBD2. The CDR3 reads CASSQEGLAGVDTQYF. Written as DNA, the CDR3 is TGCGCCAGCAGCCAAGAAGGTCTAGCGGGGGTAGATACGCAGTATTTT.